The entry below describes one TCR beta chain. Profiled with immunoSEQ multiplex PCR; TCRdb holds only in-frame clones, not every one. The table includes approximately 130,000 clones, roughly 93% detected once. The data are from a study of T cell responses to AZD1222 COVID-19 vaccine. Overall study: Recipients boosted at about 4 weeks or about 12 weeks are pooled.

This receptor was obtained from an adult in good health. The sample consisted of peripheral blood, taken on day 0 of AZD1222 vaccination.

CDR3 DNA: TGTGCCAGCAGCTTAACCGGAGACACATACAATGAGCAGTTCTTC. Translated: CASSLTGDTYNEQFF. V and J are TRBV7-2 and TRBJ2-1; D is ambiguous. The CDR3 consists of 15 residues. Trimming stripped 2 bases from V and 4 bases from J, with 12 bases between. The germline V gene encodes CDR1 SGHTA and CDR2 FQGNSA.